This section outlines one TCR beta chain sequence together with its context. This clone has ten or more counts. The clone's antigen remains unknown. No much larger clone is present one base from it, and per-base qualities are unavailable. TCRbeta CDR3 regions were amplified from genomic DNA using the immunoSEQ Assay, a bias-controlled multiplex PCR. On the study's bioinformatics: Within the assay, amplification of reference gene primers was used to estimate how many nucleated cells each sample contained. To quantify the absolute abundance of each unique TCRbeta CDR3 rearrangement, sequence reads were collapsed and filtered. For each sample, productive Simpson clonality was calculated by taking the square root of Simpson's diversity index across productive rearrangements. Here the immuneACCESS table is served through TCRdb, limited to in-frame sequences with V and J called. Missing clones are a known gap in these copies; in checked studies unresolved V genes cover under half, and the rest lacks a known reason. The DNA was the basis for D and trimming; V, J and clone size are from that table. Counted in this sample were some 38,000 clones; just under 75% of them appeared once. Over 9.5% of the sample lies in the top ten.

This sample is drawn from a study of blood T cell repertoires in COVID-19 (dated by TCRdb to the early 2020s). Context from the whole study: Samples covering the acute and convalescent phases of COVID-19 were provided by collaborators in the United States, Italy and Spain. The dataset comprised deeply sampled blood TCRbeta repertoires from subjects exposed to, actively infected with, or recovered from COVID-19. The samples were drawn from the first 160 participants of the ongoing ImmuneRACE study and from 1,200 or so subjects provided by 6 global collaborators. The prospective study material was composed of cDNA or gDNA derived from T cells, B-cell-depleted T cells, or PBMCs. The repertoires were released in a freely available public database meant as a resource for research on the immune response to SARS-CoV-2. A de-identified subject ID, COVID-19 status, age in years and sex were almost always included in the sample metadata. Where available, HLA class I and class II types were taken from metadata supplied by the sample provider and were not determined by assay-based typing. General conclusions and limits of the study: The quantity of clinical and demographic metadata differed by source and by participant and was supplied without curation.

Including the terminal cysteine and phenylalanine, the CDR3 comprises 16 residues. Only the CDR3 part of the read is kept: 48 bases, read in frame from the first base. The germline V gene supplies CDR1 SNHLY and CDR2 FYNNEI. Germline trimming: 5 bases from V, 8 bases from J; junction bases outside gene matches: 14. At one collaborating source in Seattle, patients were enrolled during active infection and were followed longitudinally through the course of disease. The collaborating institutions used their own protocols to collect whole blood in K2EDTA tubes. For TCRbeta analysis, collaborator samples were shipped as frozen whole blood, as isolated PBMCs, or as DNA extracted from either sample type.

The chain uses TRBV2 and TRBJ1-3, with 8 bases aligning to TRBD1. The sequence was obtained from a man in his sixties or seventies with COVID-19, enrolled during active disease. The specimen sequenced was peripheral blood. In nucleotides, the sequence is TGTGCCAGCAGTACCCCCGAGGACAGGGTCGGAGACACCATATATTTT. This codes for CASSTPEDRVGDTIYF.